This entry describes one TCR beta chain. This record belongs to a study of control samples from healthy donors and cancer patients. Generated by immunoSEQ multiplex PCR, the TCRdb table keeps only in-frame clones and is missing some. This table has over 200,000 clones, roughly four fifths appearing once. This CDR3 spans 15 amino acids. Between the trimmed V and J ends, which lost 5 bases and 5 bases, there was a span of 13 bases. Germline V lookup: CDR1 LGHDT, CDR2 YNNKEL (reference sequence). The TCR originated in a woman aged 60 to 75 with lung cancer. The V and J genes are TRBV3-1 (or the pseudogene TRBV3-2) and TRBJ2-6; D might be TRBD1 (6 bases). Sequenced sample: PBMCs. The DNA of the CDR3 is TGTGCCAGCAGCGCACAGGGTTACTGGGCCAACGTCCTGACTTTC. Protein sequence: CASSAQGYWANVLTF.